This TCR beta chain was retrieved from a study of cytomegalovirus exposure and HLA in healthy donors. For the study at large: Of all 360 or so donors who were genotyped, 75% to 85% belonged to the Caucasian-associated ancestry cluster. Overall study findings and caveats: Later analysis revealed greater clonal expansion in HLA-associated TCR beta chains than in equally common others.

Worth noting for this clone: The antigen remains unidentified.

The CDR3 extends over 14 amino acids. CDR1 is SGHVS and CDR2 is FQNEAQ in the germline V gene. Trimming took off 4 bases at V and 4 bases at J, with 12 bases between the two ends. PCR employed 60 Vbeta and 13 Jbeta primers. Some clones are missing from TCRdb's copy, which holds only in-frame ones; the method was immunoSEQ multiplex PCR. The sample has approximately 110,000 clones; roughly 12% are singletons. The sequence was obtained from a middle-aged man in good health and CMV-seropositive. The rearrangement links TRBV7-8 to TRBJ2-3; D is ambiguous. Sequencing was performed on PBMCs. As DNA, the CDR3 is TGTGCCAGCAGCTACTACTATCCGGCAGATACGCAGTATTTT. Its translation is CASSYYYPADTQYF.